The clone carrying this T cell receptor (beta chain) was counted between two and nine times. Its antigen is as yet unknown. The entry originates in a study of beta chain features in type 1 diabetes. Study summary: Age and gender were similar between patients and healthy donors, as were cell yields. Whole-study results and caveats: The study found moderately but significantly shorter TCRB CDR3s in all four CD4+ subsets of Type 1 diabetes patients. VDJ junctions in type 1 diabetes patients carried more deletions and fewer insertions.

Trimming took 6 bases from V and 0 from J, leaving 10 bases between them. Germline V lookup: CDR1 LNHDA, CDR2 SQIVND (reference sequence). CDR3 length: 14 amino acids. Stem cell-like memory, regulatory, central memory and naive CD4+ cells were sorted via CD45RO/CCR7/CD25/CD127/CD95/CD27. Sorting produced populations that all topped 98% purity. Expressed TCRB transcripts got sequenced, as all isolated RNA was reverse transcribed. Data came from immunoSEQ multiplex PCR; TCRdb stores just in-frame clones and leaves some out. The sample shows about 700,000 clones, around 15% of them seen only once. The sequence was obtained from a man between 18 and 35 years old with type 1 diabetes. V gene TRBV19 combines with J gene TRBJ2-3, with D possibly matching TRBD2 (6 bases). Sequencing was performed on naive CD4+ T cells from blood. CDR3: CASSGGDSTDTQYF. The CDR3 DNA is TGTGCCAGTAGCGGGGGAGACAGCACAGATACGCAGTATTTT.